The sequence of this T cell receptor (beta chain) was determined in a study of blood T cells in healthy people across ages. Trimming took 1 base from V and 6 from J; bases not matched to a gene: 8. The CDR3 loop spans 16 amino acids. CDR1 is MGHRA, CDR2 YSYEKL, per germline. Next came a second PCR, run for about 7 to 12 cycles, which used a sample-barcoded 5' primer along with a J-beta primer mix. TCRdb reanalysed the 5' RACE reads using MiXCR and keeps one entry per CDR3 protein. The sample has around 1.5 million distinct CDR3 sequences; roughly 45% are singletons. The genes are TRBV4-1 and TRBJ2-1, with 8 bases that match TRBD2. The sequenced sample consisted of blood. This TCR came from a woman aged 18-35 years in good health. CDR3 region: CASSQGKAGVFNEQFF. Here the CDR3 DNA reads TGCGCCAGCAGCCAAGGAAAAGCGGGAGTCTTCAATGAGCAGTTCTTC.